This TCR beta chain stems from a study of T cells in Graves' hyperthyroidism and ophthalmopathy. Amplification of TCR beta CDR3 regions used RNA as the template. HTBI primers were the set used in a first-round RT-PCR of the TCR CDR3. MiXCR, applied by TCRdb to the multiplex PCR reads, yields one record per CDR3 protein. This sample has hundreds of thousands of distinct CDR3 sequences, with 15% to 18% found just once. Germline trimming cut 5 bases from V and 7 bases from J; bases unmatched to any gene: 14. Germline values: CDR1 SGHNT, CDR2 YENEEA. This CDR3 spans 17 amino acids. This clonotype was obtained from a young woman with Graves' hyperthyroidism. The rearrangement uses TRBV11-3 and TRBJ1-2; TRBD1 agrees at 12 bases. Material: blood. CDR3 in amino acids: CASSASRDRGRVGGYTF. DNA for the CDR3: TGTGCCAGCAGCGCAAGCCGGGACAGGGGGCGGGTTGGTGGCTACACCTTC.